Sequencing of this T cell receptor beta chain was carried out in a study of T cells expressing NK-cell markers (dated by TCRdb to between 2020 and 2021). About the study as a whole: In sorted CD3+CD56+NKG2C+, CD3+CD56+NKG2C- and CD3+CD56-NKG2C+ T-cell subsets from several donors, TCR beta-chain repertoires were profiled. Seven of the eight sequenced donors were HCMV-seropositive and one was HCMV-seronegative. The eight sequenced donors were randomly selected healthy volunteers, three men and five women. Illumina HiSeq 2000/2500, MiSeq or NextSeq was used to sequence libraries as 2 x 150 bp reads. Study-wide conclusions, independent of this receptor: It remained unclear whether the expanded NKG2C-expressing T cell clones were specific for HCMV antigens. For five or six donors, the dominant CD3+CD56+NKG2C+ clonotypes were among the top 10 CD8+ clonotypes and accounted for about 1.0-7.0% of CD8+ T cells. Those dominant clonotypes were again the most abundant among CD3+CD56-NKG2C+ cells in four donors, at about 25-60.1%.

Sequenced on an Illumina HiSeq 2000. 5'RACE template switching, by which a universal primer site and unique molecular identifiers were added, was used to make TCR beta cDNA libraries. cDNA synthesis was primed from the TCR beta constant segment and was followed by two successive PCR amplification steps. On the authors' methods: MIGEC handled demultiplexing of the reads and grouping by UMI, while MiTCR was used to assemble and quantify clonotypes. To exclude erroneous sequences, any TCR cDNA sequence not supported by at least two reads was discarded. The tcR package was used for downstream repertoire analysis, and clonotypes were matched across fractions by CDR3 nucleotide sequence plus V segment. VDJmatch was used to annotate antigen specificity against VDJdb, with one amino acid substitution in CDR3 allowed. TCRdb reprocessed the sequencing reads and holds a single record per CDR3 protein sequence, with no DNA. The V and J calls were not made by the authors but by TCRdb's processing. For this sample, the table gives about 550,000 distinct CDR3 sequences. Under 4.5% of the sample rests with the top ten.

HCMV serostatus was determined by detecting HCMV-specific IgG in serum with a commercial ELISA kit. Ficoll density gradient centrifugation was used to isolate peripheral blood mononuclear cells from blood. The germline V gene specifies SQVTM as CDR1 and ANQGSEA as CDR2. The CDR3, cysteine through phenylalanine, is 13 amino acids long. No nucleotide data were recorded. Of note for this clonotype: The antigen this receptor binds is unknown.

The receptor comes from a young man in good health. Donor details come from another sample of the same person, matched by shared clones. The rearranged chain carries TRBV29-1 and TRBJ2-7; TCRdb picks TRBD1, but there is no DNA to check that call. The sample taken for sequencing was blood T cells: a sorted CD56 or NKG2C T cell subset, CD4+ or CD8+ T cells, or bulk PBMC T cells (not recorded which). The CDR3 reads CSVGQGQGYEQYF.